A selection of T cell receptor beta chains follows, all from one sample in a study of human CD8 memory T cell subsets. TCRdb re-called the 5' RACE reads, yielding one record per CDR3 amino acid sequence without DNA. The listing contains several thousand distinct CDR3 sequences. The sample consisted of CD8+ T cells from PBMCs. The receptors derive from a human donor in good health. Both conserved end residues are part of each CDR3. Size is omitted from some rows. Given values are once, few, many or a class for expanded clones.

medium-sized,TRBV29-1,TRBJ1-2,CSVASTENYGYTF
medium-sized,TRBV11-2,TRBJ1-1,CASSLGPGLTEAFF
-,TRBV11-2,TRBJ2-3,CASSLVSGITDTQYF
-,TRBV7-3,TRBJ2-5,CASSSLRWSTGGQVSKETQYF
-,TRBV7-9,TRBJ2-5,CASPGQGLETQYF
-,TRBV7-9,TRBJ2-7,CASSPQSSYEQYF
medium-sized,TRBV12-3/TRBV12-4,TRBJ1-2,CASSPGEANYGYTF
-,TRBV2,TRBJ2-3,CASDRGPTDTQYF
medium-sized,TRBV29-1,TRBJ2-5,CSVEGRVLVEETQYF
-,TRBV24-1,TRBJ2-1,CATSYAIEQFF
-,TRBV2,TRBJ2-5,CASSDPGGQETQYF
-,TRBV4-2,TRBJ2-7,CASSSYFGTSGAYEQYF
-,TRBV5-4,TRBJ2-5,CASRAGTSGRGARETQYF
-,TRBV6-2/TRBV6-3,TRBJ1-1,CASSTSRTGWTEAFF
-,TRBV5-1,TRBJ2-1,CASSLSFTIYNEQFF
-,TRBV29-1,TRBJ2-1,CSVDTSYNEQFF
-,TRBV6-2/TRBV6-3,TRBJ1-3,CARSSGNTIYF
-,TRBV5-1,TRBJ1-1,CASSLRVSSENTEAFF
medium-sized,TRBV19,TRBJ2-1,CASSPRTGSSYNEQFF
-,TRBV4-1,TRBJ1-5,CASSQAAAQPQHF
medium-sized,TRBV11-3,TRBJ2-1,CASSLSGNEQFF
-,TRBV7-9,TRBJ2-7,CASSSAGAEQYF
medium-sized,TRBV7-9,TRBJ2-2,CASSLYENTGELFF
-,TRBV27,TRBJ2-1,CASSFYSYNEQFF
-,TRBV24-1,TRBJ2-1,CATSGRDRVGRGNEQFF
-,TRBV6-1,TRBJ2-7,CASSEIWGQAYEQYF
-,TRBV6-6,TRBJ2-1,CASSYALPGQETSGSYNEQFF
-,TRBV4-1,TRBJ2-7,CASSRTSGDSYEQYF
-,TRBV20-1,TRBJ2-7,CSAGETSEDYEQYF
-,TRBV7-3,TRBJ2-2,CASQQGAGTGELFF
-,TRBV6-2/TRBV6-3,TRBJ2-3,CASSQSQGVHITDTQYF
medium-sized,TRBV12-3/TRBV12-4,TRBJ2-1,CASSFLSRNEQFF
-,TRBV4-3,TRBJ2-1,CASSQDLERELVDEQFF
-,TRBV29-1,TRBJ2-3,CSAGFTDTQYF
medium-sized,TRBV27,TRBJ2-1,CASSSTPNEQFF
-,TRBV28,TRBJ2-5,CASSAPRDRRYQETQYF
-,TRBV7-8,TRBJ2-1,CASSLARSSWNNEQFF
-,TRBV6-6,TRBJ1-1,CASRPFGMNTEAFF
-,TRBV2,TRBJ2-1,CASSRRSGSAKAGIGNEQFF
-,TRBV6-5,TRBJ2-5,CASSYLGTGLETQYF
medium-sized,TRBV28,TRBJ2-5,CASSSTTGRDQETQYF
-,TRBV7-9,TRBJ1-1,CASSYRSPLNTEAFF
-,TRBV20-1,TRBJ2-7,CSARDRLADNPYEQYF
-,TRBV30,TRBJ2-2,CAWNFYTGELFF
-,TRBV29-1,TRBJ2-1,CSVQGFKSYNEQFF
-,TRBV7-9,TRBJ2-7,CASSATAGQGSSYEQYF
-,TRBV7-7,TRBJ2-5,CASSLERTPAGEETQYF
-,TRBV25-1,TRBJ1-1,CATRQGVNTEAFF
medium-sized,TRBV20-1,TRBJ2-1,CSAPLYNEQFF
-,TRBV2,TRBJ2-5,CASSEGGLGTAGQETQYF
-,TRBV7-9,TRBJ2-7,CASGGDSYEQYF
large,TRBV28,TRBJ2-1,CASSSSSDLLGEQFF
-,TRBV29-1,TRBJ2-7,CSVESGGGEQYF
-,TRBV4-1,TRBJ2-1,CASSQDPGLAGYPINEQFF
-,TRBV6-5,TRBJ2-5,CASSYSGSGGRSRKTQYF
medium-sized,TRBV19,TRBJ2-2,CASSNTEQGETGELFF
-,TRBV24-1,TRBJ2-2,CATSLCWGRYLDRGRTGELFF
-,TRBV19,TRBJ1-1,CASRWQGEGTEAFF
-,TRBV5-1,TRBJ2-2,CASSLVAGELFF